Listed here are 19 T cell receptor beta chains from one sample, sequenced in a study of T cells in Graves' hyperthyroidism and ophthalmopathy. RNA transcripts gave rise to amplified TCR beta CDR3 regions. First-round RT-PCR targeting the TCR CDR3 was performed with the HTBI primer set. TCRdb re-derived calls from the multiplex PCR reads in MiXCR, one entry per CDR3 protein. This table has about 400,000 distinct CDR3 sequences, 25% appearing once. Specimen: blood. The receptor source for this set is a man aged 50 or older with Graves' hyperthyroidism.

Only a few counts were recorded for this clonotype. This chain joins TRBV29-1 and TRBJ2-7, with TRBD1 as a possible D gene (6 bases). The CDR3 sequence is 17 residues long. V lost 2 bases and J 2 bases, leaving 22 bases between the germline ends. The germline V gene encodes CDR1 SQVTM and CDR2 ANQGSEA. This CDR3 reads CSVENRENLNFAYEQYF. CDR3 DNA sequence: TGCAGCGTTGAAAACAGGGAAAACCTCAATTTCGCCTACGAGCAGTACTTC.

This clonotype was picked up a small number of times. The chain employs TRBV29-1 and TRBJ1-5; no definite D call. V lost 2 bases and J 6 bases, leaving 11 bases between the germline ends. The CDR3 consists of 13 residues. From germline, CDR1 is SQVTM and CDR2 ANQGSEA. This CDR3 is CSVECIISQPQHF. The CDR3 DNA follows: TGCAGCGTTGAATGTATTATAAGTCAGCCCCAGCATTTT. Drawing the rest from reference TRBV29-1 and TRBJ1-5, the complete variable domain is SAVISQKPSRDICQRGTSLTIQCQVDSQVTMMFWYRQQPGQSLTLIATANQGSEATYESGFVIDKFPISRPNLTFSTLTVSNMSPEDSSIYLCSVECIISQPQHFGDGTRLSIL.

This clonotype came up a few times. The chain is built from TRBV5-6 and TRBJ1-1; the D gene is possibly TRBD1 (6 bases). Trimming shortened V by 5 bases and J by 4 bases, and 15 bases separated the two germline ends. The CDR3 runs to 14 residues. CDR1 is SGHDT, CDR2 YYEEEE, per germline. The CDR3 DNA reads TGTGCCAGCAGGTTAGGGGGGGATGGCACTGAAGCTTTCTTT. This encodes CASRLGGDGTEAFF.

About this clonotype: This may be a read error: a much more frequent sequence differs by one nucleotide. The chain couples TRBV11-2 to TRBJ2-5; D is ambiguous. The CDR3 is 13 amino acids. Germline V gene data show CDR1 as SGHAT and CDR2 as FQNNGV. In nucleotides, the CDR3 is TGTACCAGCAGCTTAGTACAGTGGGAGACCCAGTACTTC. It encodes CTSSLVQWETQYF. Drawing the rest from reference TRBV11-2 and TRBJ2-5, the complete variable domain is EAGVAQSPRYKIIEKRQSVAFWCNPISGHATLYWYQQILGQGPKLLIQFQNNGVVDDSQLPKDRFSAERLKGVDSTLKIQPAKLEDSAVYLCTSSLVQWETQYFGPGTRLLVL.

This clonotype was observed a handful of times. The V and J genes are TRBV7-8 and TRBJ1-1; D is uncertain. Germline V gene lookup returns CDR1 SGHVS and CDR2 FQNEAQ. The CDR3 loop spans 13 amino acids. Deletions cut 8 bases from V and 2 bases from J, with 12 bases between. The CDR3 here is CASAFGFNTEAFF. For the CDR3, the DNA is TGTGCCAGCGCCTTTGGGTTTAACACTGAAGCTTTCTTT.

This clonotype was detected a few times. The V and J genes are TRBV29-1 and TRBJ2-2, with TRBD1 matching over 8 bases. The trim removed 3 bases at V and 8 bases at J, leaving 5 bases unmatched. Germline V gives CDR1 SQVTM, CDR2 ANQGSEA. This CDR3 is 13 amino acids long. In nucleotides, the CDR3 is TGCAGCGTTGAGGCCAGGGGGCTAGGGGAGCTGTTTTTT. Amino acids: CSVEARGLGELFF.

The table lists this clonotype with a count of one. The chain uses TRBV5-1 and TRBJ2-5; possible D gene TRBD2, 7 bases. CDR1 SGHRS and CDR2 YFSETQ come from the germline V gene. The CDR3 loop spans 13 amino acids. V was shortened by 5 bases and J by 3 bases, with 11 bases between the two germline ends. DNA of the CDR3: TGCGCCAGCAGTGGGGAGGGGGAAGAGACCCAGTACTTC. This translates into CASSGEGEETQYF.

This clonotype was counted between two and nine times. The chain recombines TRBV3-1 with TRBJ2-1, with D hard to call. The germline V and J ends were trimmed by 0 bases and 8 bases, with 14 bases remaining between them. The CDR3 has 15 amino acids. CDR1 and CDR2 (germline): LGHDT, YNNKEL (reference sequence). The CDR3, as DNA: TGTGCCAGCAGCCAAGATTTAACTGTTTTCGATGAGCAGTTCTTC. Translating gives CASSQDLTVFDEQFF.

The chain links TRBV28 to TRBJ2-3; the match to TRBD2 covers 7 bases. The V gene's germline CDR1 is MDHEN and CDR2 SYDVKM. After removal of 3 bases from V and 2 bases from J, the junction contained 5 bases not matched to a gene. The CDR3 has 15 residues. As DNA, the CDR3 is TGTGCCAGCAGTTTGATCGGGAGGCCCACAGATACGCAGTATTTT. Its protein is CASSLIGRPTDTQYF.

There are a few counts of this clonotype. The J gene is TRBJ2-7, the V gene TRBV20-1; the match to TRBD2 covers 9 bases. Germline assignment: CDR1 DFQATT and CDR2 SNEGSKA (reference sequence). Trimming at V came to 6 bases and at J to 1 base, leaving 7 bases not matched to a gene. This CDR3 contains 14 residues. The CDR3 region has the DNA TGCAGTGCCGAGACTAGCGGAGTTTCCTACGAGCAGTACTTC. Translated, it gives CSAETSGVSYEQYF.

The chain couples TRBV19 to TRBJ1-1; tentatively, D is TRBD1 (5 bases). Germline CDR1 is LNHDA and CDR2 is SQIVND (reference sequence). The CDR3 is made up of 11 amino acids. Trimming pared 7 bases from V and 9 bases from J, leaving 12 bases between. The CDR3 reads CASTYGAKAFF. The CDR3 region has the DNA TGTGCCAGTACGTACGGGGCGAAAGCTTTCTTT.

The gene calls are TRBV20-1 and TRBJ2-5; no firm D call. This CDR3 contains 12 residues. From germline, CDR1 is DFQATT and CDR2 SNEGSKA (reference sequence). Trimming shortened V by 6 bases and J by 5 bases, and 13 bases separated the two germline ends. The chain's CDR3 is CSAYGLGETQYF. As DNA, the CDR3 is TGCAGTGCCTACGGGCTGGGGGAGACCCAGTACTTC.

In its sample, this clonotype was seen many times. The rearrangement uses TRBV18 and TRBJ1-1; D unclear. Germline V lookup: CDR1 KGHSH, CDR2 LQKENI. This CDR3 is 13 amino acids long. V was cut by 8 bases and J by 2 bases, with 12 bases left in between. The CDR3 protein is CASSPDGNTEAFF. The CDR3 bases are TGTGCCAGCAGCCCCGACGGTAACACTGAAGCTTTCTTT.

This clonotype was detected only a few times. The CDR3 DNA is TGTGCCAGCAGTCCCCTAGGTAGTAGTAGGCCCAACCCAGATACGCAGTATTTT. Translating gives CASSPLGSSRPNPDTQYF. This chain uses TRBV27 with TRBJ2-3, with D unresolved. Per the germline V gene, CDR1 is MNHEY and CDR2 is SMNVEV (reference sequence). The CDR3 consists of 18 residues. The V gene lost 5 bases and the J gene lost 4 bases, with 25 bases spanning the gap.

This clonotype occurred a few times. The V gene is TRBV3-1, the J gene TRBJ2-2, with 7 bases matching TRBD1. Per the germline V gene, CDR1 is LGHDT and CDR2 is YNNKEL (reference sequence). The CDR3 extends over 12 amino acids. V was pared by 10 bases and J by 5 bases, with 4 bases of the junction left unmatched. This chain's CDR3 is CATQQGTGELFF. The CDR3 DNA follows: TGTGCCACGCAACAGGGGACCGGGGAGCTGTTTTTT.

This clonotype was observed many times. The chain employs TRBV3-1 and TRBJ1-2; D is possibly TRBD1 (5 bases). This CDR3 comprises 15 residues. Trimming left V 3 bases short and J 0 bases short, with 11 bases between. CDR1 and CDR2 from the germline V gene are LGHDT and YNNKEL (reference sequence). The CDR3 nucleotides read TGTGCCAGCAGCCACCGACAGAGAGCTAACTATGGCTACACCTTC. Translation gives CASSHRQRANYGYTF.

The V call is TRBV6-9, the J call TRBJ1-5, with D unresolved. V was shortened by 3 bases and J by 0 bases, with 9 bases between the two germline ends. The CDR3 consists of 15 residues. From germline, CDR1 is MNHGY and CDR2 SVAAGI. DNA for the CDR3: TGTGCCAGCAGTTACACGGGCCGTAGCAATCAGCCCCAGCATTTT. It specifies CASSYTGRSNQPQHF.

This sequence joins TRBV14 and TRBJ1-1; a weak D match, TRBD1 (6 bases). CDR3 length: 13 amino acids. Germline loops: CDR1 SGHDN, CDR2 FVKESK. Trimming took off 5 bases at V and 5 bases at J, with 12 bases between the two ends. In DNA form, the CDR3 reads TGTGCCAGCAGCTACAGGGAGAGAACTGAAGCTTTCTTT. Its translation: CASSYRERTEAFF.

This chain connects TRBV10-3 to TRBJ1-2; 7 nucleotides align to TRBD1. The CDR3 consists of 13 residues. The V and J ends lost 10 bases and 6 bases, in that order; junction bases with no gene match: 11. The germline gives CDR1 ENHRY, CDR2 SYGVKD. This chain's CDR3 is CATTLIGGNGYTF. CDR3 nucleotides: TGTGCCACCACACTGATAGGGGGCAATGGCTACACCTTC.